This T cell receptor beta chain originates from a study of early T cells in non-severe SARS-CoV-2 infection. This clonotype came up many times. Its antigen remains unknown. The CDR3 totals 15 residues. Deletions cut 4 bases from V and 4 bases from J, with 13 bases between. Germline CDR1 reads MGHRA; CDR2 reads YSYEKL. The TCR library protocol was used to attach unique molecular identifiers. These identifiers were attached to individual cDNA molecules. Using its own MiXCR run on the 5' RACE reads, TCRdb lists one record per CDR3 protein. The sample shows about 68,000 distinct CDR3 sequences, approximately 10% of them seen only once. Study-wide points: The study's VDJdb matching favored anti-spike CD8 responses and missed private and CD4 specificities.

The chain employs TRBV4-1 and TRBJ2-2, with D perhaps matching TRBD1 (6 bases). The sample was whole blood. The clonotype was recovered from an adult who was a healthcare worker with PCR-confirmed SARS-CoV-2 infection or an uninfected control (not recorded which). The CDR3 loop reads CASSPGHRITGELFF. CDR3 bases: TGCGCCAGCAGCCCGGGACACCGAATCACCGGGGAGCTGTTTTTT.